The 19 T cell receptor beta chains below all came from one sample that was sequenced in a study of blood T cell repertoires in COVID-19. Sequencing was performed with immunoSEQ multiplex PCR; in TCRdb, only in-frame clones are kept and a portion is missing. The sample consists of some 130,000 clones, roughly 86% of them appearing once. The sequenced material came from peripheral blood. These receptors all come from a woman aged 70-85 years with COVID-19, enrolled during active disease.

The rearrangement links TRBV3-1 (or the pseudogene TRBV3-2) to TRBJ1-4, with D perhaps matching TRBD1 (6 bases). CDR1 and CDR2 (germline): LGHDT, YNNKEL (reference sequence). This CDR3 has 15 residues. Deletions cut 5 bases from V and 5 bases from J, with 15 bases between. DNA for the CDR3: TGTGCCAGCAGCTTCACAGGGAGCCGCAATGAAAAACTGTTTTTT. This translates into CASSFTGSRNEKLFF.

This clone has only a few counts. This chain uses TRBV28 with TRBJ1-4; D is possibly TRBD1 (5 bases). There are 15 residues in the CDR3. Germline V gene lookup returns CDR1 MDHEN and CDR2 SYDVKM. V shed 2 bases and J shed 4 bases, with 11 bases lying between them. CDR3 coding DNA: TGTGCCAGCAGTTTAGAAGGGGTTATTAATGAAAAACTGTTTTTT. It is translated as CASSLEGVINEKLFF.

The chain couples TRBV29-1 to TRBJ1-2; D is possibly TRBD1 (6 bases). This CDR3 is 12 amino acids long. Germline V gene sequence: CDR1 SQVTM, CDR2 ANQGSEA. Trimming removed 1 base at V and 5 bases at J, with 8 bases between. CDR3 in DNA: TGCAGCGTTGAAGGGACAGATTATGGCTACACCTTC. Translated, it gives CSVEGTDYGYTF.

This clone was found a few times. The same CDR3 arises from other DNA sequences in this sample as well. The V and J genes are TRBV10-2 and TRBJ1-5; TRBD1 might be the D (5 bases). The V gene's germline CDR1 is WSHSY and CDR2 SAAADI. The CDR3 length is 13 residues. With 2 bases removed from V and 7 bases from J, the gap between germline ends came to 9 bases. CDR3 loop: CASSEGARQPQHF. The CDR3 DNA reads as TGCGCCAGCAGTGAGGGGGCACGACAGCCCCAGCATTTT.

The J gene is TRBJ1-6, the V gene TRBV30; TRBD1 aligns across 9 bases. Germline CDR1 GTSNPN, CDR2 SVGIG (reference sequence). This CDR3 has 18 amino acids. V lost 4 bases to trimming and J lost 7 bases; unmatched junction nucleotides: 17. The CDR3 sequence: CAWNPGQGERWGNSPLHF. DNA of the CDR3: TGTGCCTGGAACCCGGGACAGGGTGAGAGGTGGGGGAATTCACCCCTCCACTTT.

Only a few counts were recorded for this clone. V is TRBV7-2 and J is TRBJ1-1, with a tentative D call TRBD1 (5 bases). V was trimmed by 4 bases and J by 4 bases, leaving 16 bases between them. Germline V gene data show CDR1 as SGHTA and CDR2 as FQGNSA. The CDR3 spans 15 residues. Here the CDR3 reads CASSSTQGYSTEAFF. The CDR3 DNA reads TGTGCCAGCAGCTCGACTCAGGGATATTCCACTGAAGCTTTCTTT.

The J gene is TRBJ2-2, the V gene TRBV5-1, with D possibly TRBD1 on 5 matching bases. Germline V gene sequence: CDR1 SGHRS, CDR2 YFSETQ. The CDR3 has 14 amino acids. Trimming removed 4 bases at V and 1 base at J, with 8 bases between. The CDR3 reads CASSTQGNTGELFF. The CDR3 DNA is TGCGCCAGCAGCACCCAGGGGAACACCGGGGAGCTGTTTTTT.

V gene TRBV30 combines with J gene TRBJ2-3, with TRBD1 as a possible D gene (6 bases). V lost 3 bases to trimming and J lost 6 bases, with 16 bases between them. This CDR3 has 14 residues. In germline, CDR1 is GTSNPN, CDR2 SVGIG (reference sequence). The CDR3 DNA is TGTGCCTGGAGGCGGGCAGGGGTGTTTGATACGCAGTATTTT. Translated, it gives CAWRRAGVFDTQYF. The full variable domain, completed using reference TRBV30 and TRBJ2-3, is SQTIHQWPATLVQPVGSPLSLECTVEGTSNPNLYWYRQAAGRGLQLLFYSVGIGQISSEVPQNLSASRPQDRQFILSSKKLLLSDSGFYLCAWRRAGVFDTQYFGPGTRLTVL.

The V and J genes are TRBV6-5 and TRBJ2-7; D is perhaps TRBD1 (8 bases). The CDR3 spans 16 residues. CDR1 and CDR2 (germline): MNHEY, SVGAGI. Trimming shortened V by 4 bases and J by 5 bases, and 21 bases separated the two germline ends. This CDR3 is CASSSNHRGGRHEQYF. The CDR3 bases are TGTGCCAGCAGTTCCAATCACAGGGGGGGACGCCACGAGCAGTACTTC.

The genes are TRBV28 and TRBJ2-3, with 15 positions matching TRBD2. This CDR3 contains 18 residues. Trimming cost V 7 bases and J 2 bases; bases outside gene matches: 10. Germline V gene data show CDR1 as MDHEN and CDR2 as SYDVKM. In DNA form, the CDR3 reads TGTGCCAGCAAGAGACCGGGACTAGCGGGGGGTGTCACAGATACGCAGTATTTT. This gives the protein CASKRPGLAGGVTDTQYF. Full variable domain (rest looked up from reference TRBV28 and TRBJ2-3): DVKVTQSSRYLVKRTGEKVFLECVQDMDHENMFWYRQDPGLGLRLIYFSYDVKMKEKGDIPEGYSVSREKKERFSLILESASTNQTSMYLCASKRPGLAGGVTDTQYFGPGTRLTVL.

The chain links TRBV6-6 to TRBJ2-1; D unclear. Per germline, CDR1 MNHNY and CDR2 SVGAGI (reference sequence). The CDR3 spans 12 residues. The ends were cut back, 6 bases at V and 10 bases at J, with 13 bases in the middle. CDR3 amino acids: CASSPIIWEQFF. CDR3 DNA: TGTGCCAGCAGCCCTATCATTTGGGAGCAGTTCTTC.

The CDR3 is CSVRDSRSYEQYF. The CDR3 DNA follows: TGCAGCGTGCGGGACTCCAGATCCTACGAGCAGTACTTC. The chain uses TRBV29-1 and TRBJ2-7; the D gene is possibly TRBD2 (6 bases). In germline, CDR1 is SQVTM, CDR2 ANQGSEA. V lost 6 bases and J 1 base, leaving 13 bases between the germline ends. The CDR3 is made up of 13 amino acids.

This clone was observed once. V gene TRBV2 combines with J gene TRBJ2-3; 9 nucleotides match TRBD2. The germline V gene encodes CDR1 SNHLY and CDR2 FYNNEI. The CDR3 contains 14 residues. J was trimmed by 8 bases and V by 8 bases; bases with no gene match: 11. CDR3 loop: CASRGGGGAPTQYF. The CDR3 nucleotides read TGTGCCAGCCGGGGTGGCGGGGGGGCCCCTACGCAGTATTTT.

This clone has a single count. This chain connects TRBV9 to TRBJ1-4; D ambiguous. CDR3 size: 15 residues. Germline CDR1 is SGDLS and CDR2 is YYNGEE. V was clipped by 0 bases and J by 4 bases, with 10 bases between them. DNA of the CDR3: TGTGCCAGCAGCGTAGGAAGCGGAAGTAATGAAAAACTGTTTTTT. It yields the protein CASSVGSGSNEKLFF.

This sequence joins TRBV3-1 (or the pseudogene TRBV3-2) and TRBJ1-4, with D possibly matching TRBD1 (5 bases). The CDR3 is 14 residues long. The germline V gene has CDR1 LGHDT and CDR2 YNNKEL (reference sequence). V dropped 1 base and J dropped 8 bases, with 11 bases sitting between them. The CDR3: CASSQGGGNEKLFF. The DNA of the CDR3 is TGTGCCAGCAGCCAAGGGGGGGGGAACGAAAAACTGTTTTTT.

The V and J genes are TRBV28 and TRBJ1-1; 7 bases are a match to TRBD1. Germline CDR1 reads MDHEN; CDR2 reads SYDVKM. The trim removed 4 bases at V and 10 bases at J, leaving 6 bases unmatched. This CDR3 is 12 amino acids long. DNA for the CDR3: TGTGCCAGCAGTTGGGGAAGACAGGGAGCTTTCTTT. Protein product: CASSWGRQGAFF.

This rearrangement joins TRBV6-1 to TRBJ2-3; D unresolved. The CDR3 contains 15 residues. Germline V gene data show CDR1 as MNHNS and CDR2 as SASEGT. The V end was cut by 1 base, the J end by 0 bases, with 8 bases between. In DNA, the CDR3 is TGTGCCAGCAGTGAAGTCTCCGGGAGCACAGATACGCAGTATTTT. It translates to CASSEVSGSTDTQYF.

The chain has TRBV12-2 and TRBJ1-5. TRBV12-2 is annotated as a pseudogene. The CDR3 consists of 14 residues. The CDR3 protein is CASRLEGGEKPQHF. As DNA, the CDR3 is TGTGCAAGTCGCTTAGAGGGAGGGGAAAAGCCCCAGCATTTT.

The V call is TRBV7-6, the J call TRBJ2-1; TRBD1 matches at 7 bases. The CDR3 is made up of 15 amino acids. Germline loops: CDR1 SGHVS, CDR2 FNYEAQ. V lost 5 bases, J lost 2 bases, and 6 bases stayed unmatched. The CDR3 bases are TGTGCCAGCAGCACAGGGGCAGCTACCTACAATGAGCAGTTCTTC. Its translation: CASSTGAATYNEQFF.